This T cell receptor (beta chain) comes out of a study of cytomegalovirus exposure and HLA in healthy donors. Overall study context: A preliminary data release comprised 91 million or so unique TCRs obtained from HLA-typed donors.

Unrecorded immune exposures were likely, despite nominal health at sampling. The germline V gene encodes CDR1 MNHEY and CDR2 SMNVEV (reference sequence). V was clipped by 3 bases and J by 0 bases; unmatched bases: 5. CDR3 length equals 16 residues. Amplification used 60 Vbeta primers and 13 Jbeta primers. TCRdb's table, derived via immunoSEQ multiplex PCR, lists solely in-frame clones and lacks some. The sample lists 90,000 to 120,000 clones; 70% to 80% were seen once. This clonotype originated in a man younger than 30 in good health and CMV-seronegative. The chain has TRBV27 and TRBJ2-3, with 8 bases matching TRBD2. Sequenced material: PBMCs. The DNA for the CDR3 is TGTGCCAGCAGTTTGACCGGGACTAGAAGCACAGATACGCAGTATTTT. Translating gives CASSLTGTRSTDTQYF.